This TCR beta chain was profiled in a study of tumor-infiltrating lymphocytes in primary liver carcinoma. Turning to the study itself: Tumor staging was T1-T3 N0M0; sizes spanned about 4.2 to 11 cm across. The study's findings and limits: Tumor-blood pairs (like tumor-adjacent pairs) overlapped less than tumor region pairs did.

RNA was extracted from whole blood without cell sorting, alongside germline DNA. V shed 4 bases, J shed 3 bases, and the junction held 1 base outside the gene matches. CDR1 is KGHDR and CDR2 is SFDVKD in the germline V gene. The CDR3 has 13 amino acids. About this clonotype: What it recognizes is unknown.

A primer in the constant region served to generate TCR beta cDNA from approximately 460 ng of total RNA. Slightly modified ARM-PCR served as the procedure for the TCR beta libraries. These libraries came from three rounds of nested multiplex PCR. The two initial PCR rounds, roughly 11 cycles each, used TRBV1-TRBV30 forward and C-beta reverse primers. TCRdb processed the multiplex PCR reads anew with MiXCR; each CDR3 protein has one entry. The sample shows just over 300,000 distinct CDR3 sequences, 50% to 75% of them seen only once. Source material: peripheral blood. This receptor was identified in a woman aged 25-40 years with primary liver carcinoma and hepatitis B virus infection. The gene calls are TRBV24-1 and TRBJ2-7; 8 bases align to TRBD1. CDR3 sequence reads: CATSDGTGYEQYF. Here the CDR3 DNA reads TGTGCCACCAGTGACGGGACAGGCTACGAGCAGTACTTC.